This T cell receptor (beta chain) appears in the sequencing data of a study of blood T cell repertoires in COVID-19 (dated by TCRdb to the early 2020s). The study in broad terms: Samples covering the acute and convalescent phases of COVID-19 were provided by collaborators in the United States, Italy and Spain. The material from the prospective study consisted of cDNA or gDNA derived from T cells, B-cell-depleted T cells, or PBMCs. Deeply sampled blood TCRbeta repertoires from subjects exposed to, actively infected with, or recovered from COVID-19 were included in the dataset. The repertoires were released in a freely available public database intended as a resource for research on the immune response to SARS-CoV-2. The samples were drawn from the first 160 participants of the ongoing ImmuneRACE study and from 950 to 1,500 subjects provided by 6 global collaborators. A de-identified subject ID, COVID-19 status, age in years and sex were almost always included in the sample metadata. Where available, HLA class I and class II types were obtained from metadata supplied by the sample provider rather than from assay-based typing.

In Seattle, one collaborating source enrolled patients while the infection was active and tracked those patients longitudinally over the course of disease. The collaborating institutions used their own protocols to collect whole blood in K2EDTA tubes. For TCRbeta analysis, collaborator samples were shipped as frozen whole blood, as isolated PBMCs, or as DNA extracted from either sample type. TCRbeta CDR3 regions were amplified from genomic DNA using the immunoSEQ Assay, a bias-controlled multiplex PCR. The original pipeline was this. Nucleated cell counts per sample were estimated from amplification of reference gene primers within the assay. To quantify the absolute abundance of each unique TCRbeta CDR3 rearrangement, sequence reads were collapsed and filtered. For each sample, productive Simpson clonality was calculated as the square root of Simpson's diversity index across productive rearrangements. This immuneACCESS table, as held by TCRdb, lists in-frame sequences with V and J called but not all clones. Of the missing ones, under half trace to an unresolved V gene in checked studies; the others have no known cause. The DNA was the basis for D and trimming; V, J and clone size are from that table. This sample has about 160,000 clones in its table, and approximately 86% of those were observed once. The ten largest clones take up 7% of the sample.

The full study reports these points: The quantity of clinical and demographic metadata differed by source and by participant and was supplied without curation.

Comment on this clone: No cognate antigen has been identified for it. Per-base quality was not reported, and no clone a single base away is much larger than it.

As encoded in the germline V gene, CDR1 is MGHRA while CDR2 is YSYEKL. V is pared back by 2 bases and J by 3 bases, with 11 bases lying between the germline termini. Including the terminal cysteine and phenylalanine, the CDR3 comprises 15 residues. CDR3 DNA only is kept here, 45 bases in frame from base 1. The chain is made from TRBV4-1 and TRBJ2-1; tentative D gene TRBD1, with 5 bases matching. This TCR was sampled from a woman in her forties with COVID-19, enrolled during active disease. Material: peripheral blood. CDR3 loop: CASSQSRGGYNEQFF. The sequence in DNA is TGCGCCAGCAGCCAATCAAGGGGCGGCTACAATGAGCAGTTCTTC.